This passage covers 4 T cell receptor beta chains from one sample sequenced in a study of T cells after yellow fever vaccination. TCRdb reprocessed the 5' RACE reads with MiXCR, giving one entry per CDR3 protein. Of about 240,000 distinct CDR3 sequences in the sample, around 7% were seen once. The sample here was CD4+ T cells sorted from PBMCs, taken 15 days after the yellow fever booster vaccination. Receptors were obtained from a young man who received the YFV17D yellow fever vaccine.

This clonotype has ten or more counts. This chain joins TRBV29-1 and TRBJ2-3, with 13 bases that match TRBD2. This CDR3 is 16 amino acids long. J was trimmed by 5 bases and V by 4 bases; bases with no gene match: 9. Germline CDR1 is SQVTM and CDR2 is ANQGSEA. The CDR3 reads CSVAPGTSGILDTQYF. DNA of the CDR3: TGCAGCGTTGCTCCCGGGACTAGCGGGATTTTAGATACGCAGTATTTT.

V is TRBV6-5 and J is TRBJ1-1; 10 bases are shared with TRBD1. The CDR3 spans 16 residues. The germline V gene has CDR1 MNHEY and CDR2 SVGAGI. V gave up 8 bases and J gave up 1 base; unmatched junction bases: 10. The CDR3 spells CASRYPGQGKNTEAFF. CDR3 in DNA: TGTGCCAGCCGCTACCCGGGACAGGGGAAGAACACTGAAGCTTTCTTT.

The chain couples TRBV6-5 to TRBJ2-2, with D perhaps TRBD1 (5 bases). Between the trimmed V and J ends, which lost 4 bases and 4 bases, there was a span of 16 bases. This CDR3 has 16 amino acids. Germline-derived CDR1 and CDR2 are MNHEY and SVGAGI. The CDR3 coding sequence is TGTGCCAGCAGTTTTGTTGGCCAGGGTTCCACCGGGGAGCTGTTTTTT. Amino acid sequence: CASSFVGQGSTGELFF.

This clonotype was detected a few times. The V gene is TRBV11-2, the J gene TRBJ2-5, with D tentatively TRBD1 or TRBD2 (5 bases each). The CDR3 has 13 residues. Germline CDR1 SGHAT, CDR2 FQNNGV. V lost 6 bases to trimming and J lost 2 bases, with 10 bases between them. CDR3 DNA sequence: TGTGCCAGCAGTGGGGGAAGACAAGAGACCCAGTACTTC. It encodes CASSGGRQETQYF.